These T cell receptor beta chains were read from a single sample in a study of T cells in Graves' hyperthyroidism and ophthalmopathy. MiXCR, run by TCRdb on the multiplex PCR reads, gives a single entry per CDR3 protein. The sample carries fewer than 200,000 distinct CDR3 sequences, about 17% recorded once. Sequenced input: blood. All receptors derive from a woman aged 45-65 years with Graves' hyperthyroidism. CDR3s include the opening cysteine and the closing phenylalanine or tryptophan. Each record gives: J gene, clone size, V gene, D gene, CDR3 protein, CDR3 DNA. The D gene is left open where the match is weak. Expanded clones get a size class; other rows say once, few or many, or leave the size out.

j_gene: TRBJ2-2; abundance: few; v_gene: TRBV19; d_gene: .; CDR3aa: CASNDRPGELFF; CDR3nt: TGTGCCAGTAACGACAGACCCGGGGAGCTGTTTTTT
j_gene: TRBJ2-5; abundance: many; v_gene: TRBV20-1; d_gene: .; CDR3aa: CSARVLAGETQYF; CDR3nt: TGCAGTGCTAGAGTACTAGCCGGAGAGACCCAGTACTTC
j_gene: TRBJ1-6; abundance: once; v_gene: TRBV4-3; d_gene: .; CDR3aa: CASSQSWGDYNSPLHF; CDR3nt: TGCGCCAGCAGCCAGTCCTGGGGTGACTATAATTCACCCCTCCACTTT
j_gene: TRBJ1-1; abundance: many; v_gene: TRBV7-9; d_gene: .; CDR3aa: CASSSLAGNTEAFF; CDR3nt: TGTGCCAGCAGCTCCCTGGCAGGGAACACTGAAGCTTTCTTT
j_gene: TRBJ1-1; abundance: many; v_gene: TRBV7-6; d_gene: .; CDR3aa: CASSLGGMNTEAFF; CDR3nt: TGTGCCAGCAGCTTGGGGGGGATGAACACTGAAGCTTTCTTT
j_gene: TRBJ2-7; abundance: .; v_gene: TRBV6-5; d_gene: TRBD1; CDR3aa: CASRYGQGLYEQYF; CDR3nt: TGTGCCAGCAGGTACGGACAGGGCCTCTACGAGCAGTACTTC
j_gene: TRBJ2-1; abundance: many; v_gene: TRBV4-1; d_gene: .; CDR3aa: CASSQRGGNEQFF; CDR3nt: TGCGCCAGCAGCCAGAGGGGGGGAAATGAGCAGTTCTTC
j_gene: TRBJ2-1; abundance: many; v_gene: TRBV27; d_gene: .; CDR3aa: CASSLRTPHNEQFF; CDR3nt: TGTGCCAGCAGTTTGCGGACCCCTCACAATGAGCAGTTCTTC
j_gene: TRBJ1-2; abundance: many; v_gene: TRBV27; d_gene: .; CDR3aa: CASSPREGYLGYGYTF; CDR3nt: TGTGCCAGCAGTCCGCGTGAGGGCTACCTAGGCTATGGCTACACCTTC
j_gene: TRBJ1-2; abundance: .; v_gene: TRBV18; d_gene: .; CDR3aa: CASSPEGRGRNGYTF; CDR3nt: TGTGCCAGCTCACCAGAGGGACGGGGGAGGAATGGCTACACCTTC
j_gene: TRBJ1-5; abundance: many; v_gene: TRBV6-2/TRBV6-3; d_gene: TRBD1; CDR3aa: CASSYVGQGLSNQPQHF; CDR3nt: TGTGCCAGCAGTTACGTCGGACAGGGGCTGAGCAATCAGCCCCAGCATTTT
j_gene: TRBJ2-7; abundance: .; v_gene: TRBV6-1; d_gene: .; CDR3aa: CASSPRVNYEQYF; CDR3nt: TGTGCCAGCAGCCCCCGGGTCAACTACGAGCAGTACTTC
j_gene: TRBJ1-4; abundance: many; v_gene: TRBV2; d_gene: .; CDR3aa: CASSWTATNEKLFF; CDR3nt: TGTGCCAGCAGTTGGACGGCGACCAATGAAAAACTGTTTTTT
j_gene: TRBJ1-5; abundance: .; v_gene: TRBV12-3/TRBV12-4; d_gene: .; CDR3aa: CASSLHPNQPQHF; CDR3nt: TGTGCCAGCAGTTTGCACCCCAATCAGCCCCAGCATTTT
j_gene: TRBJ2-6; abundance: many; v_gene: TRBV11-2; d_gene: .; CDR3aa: CASSFGANVLTF; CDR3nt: TGTGCCAGCAGCTTTGGGGCCAACGTCCTGACTTTC
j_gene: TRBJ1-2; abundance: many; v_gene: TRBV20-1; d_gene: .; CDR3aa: CSARRRGEESYGYTF; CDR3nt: TGCAGTGCTAGACGTAGGGGGGAGGAAAGCTATGGCTACACCTTC
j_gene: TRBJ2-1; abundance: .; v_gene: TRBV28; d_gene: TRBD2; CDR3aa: CAIRSGSPLGSYNEQFF; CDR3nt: TGTGCCATCCGTAGCGGGAGTCCGCTCGGCTCCTACAATGAGCAGTTCTTC
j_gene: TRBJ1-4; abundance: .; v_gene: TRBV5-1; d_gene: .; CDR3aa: CASSLQGREKLFF; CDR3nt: TGCGCCAGCAGCTTGCAGGGGCGCGAAAAACTGTTTTTT
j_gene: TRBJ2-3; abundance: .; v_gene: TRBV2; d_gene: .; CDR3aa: CASSPPPGDGAQYF; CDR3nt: TGTGCCAGCAGTCCCCCCCCCGGCGACGGGGCGCAGTATTTT
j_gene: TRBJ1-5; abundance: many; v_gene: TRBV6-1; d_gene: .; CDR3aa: CASSLSKNSNQPQHF; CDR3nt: TGTGCCAGCAGCCTCTCGAAGAATAGCAATCAGCCCCAGCATTTT
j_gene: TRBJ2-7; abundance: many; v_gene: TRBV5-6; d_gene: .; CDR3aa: CASSLAQRSHYEQYF; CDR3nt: TGTGCCAGCAGCTTGGCTCAGCGGTCCCACTACGAGCAGTACTTC
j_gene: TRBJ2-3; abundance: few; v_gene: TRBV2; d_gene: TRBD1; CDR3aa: CASSLQGATDTQYF; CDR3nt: TGTGCCAGCAGCCTTCAGGGGGCCACAGATACGCAGTATTTT
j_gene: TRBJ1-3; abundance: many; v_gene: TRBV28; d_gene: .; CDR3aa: CASSFSGSGNTIYF; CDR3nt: TGTGCCAGCAGTTTCTCCGGCTCTGGAAACACCATATATTTT
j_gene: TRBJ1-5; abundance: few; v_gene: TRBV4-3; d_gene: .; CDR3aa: CASSQERKSNQPQHF; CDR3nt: TGCGCCAGCAGCCAAGAGAGGAAGAGCAATCAGCCCCAGCATTTT
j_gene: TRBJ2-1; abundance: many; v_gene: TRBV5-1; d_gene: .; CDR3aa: CASSLVVGNEQFF; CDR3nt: TGCGCCAGCAGCTTGGTAGTAGGAAATGAGCAGTTCTTC
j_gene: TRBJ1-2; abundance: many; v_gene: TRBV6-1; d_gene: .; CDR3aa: CASSEGENYGYTF; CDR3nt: TGTGCCAGCAGTGAAGGGGAAAACTATGGCTACACCTTC
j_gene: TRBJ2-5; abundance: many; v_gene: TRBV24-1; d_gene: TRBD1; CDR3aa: CATSGAGGQETQYF; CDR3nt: TGTGCCACCAGTGGAGCAGGGGGACAAGAGACCCAGTACTTC
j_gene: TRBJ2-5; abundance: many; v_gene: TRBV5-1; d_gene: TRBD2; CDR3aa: CASSLGGGETQYF; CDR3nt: TGTGCCAGCAGCTTGGGGGGAGGGGAGACCCAGTACTTC
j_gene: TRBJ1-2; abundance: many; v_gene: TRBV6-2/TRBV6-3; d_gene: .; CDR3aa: CASSYHRTIRKDGYTF; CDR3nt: TGTGCCAGCAGTTACCATCGGACGATCCGGAAGGATGGCTACACCTTC
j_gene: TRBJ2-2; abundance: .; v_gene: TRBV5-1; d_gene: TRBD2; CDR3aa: CASSSGTSGVSGELFF; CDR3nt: TGCGCCAGCAGCTCCGGGACTAGCGGGGTGTCCGGGGAGCTGTTTTTT
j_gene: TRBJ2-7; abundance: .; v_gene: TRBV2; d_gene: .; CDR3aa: CASSEVSGPSPYEQYF; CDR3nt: TGTGCCAGCAGTGAAGTTTCTGGCCCCTCCCCCTACGAGCAGTACTTC
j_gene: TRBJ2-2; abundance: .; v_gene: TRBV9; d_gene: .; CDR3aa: CASSVSAMDTGELFF; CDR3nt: TGTGCCAGCAGCGTATCAGCGATGGACACCGGGGAGCTGTTTTTT
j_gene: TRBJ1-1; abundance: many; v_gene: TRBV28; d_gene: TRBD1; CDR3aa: CASTRGVTEAFF; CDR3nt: TGTGCCAGCACCAGGGGGGTAACTGAAGCTTTCTTT
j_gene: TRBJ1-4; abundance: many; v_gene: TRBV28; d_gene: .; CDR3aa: CASSGRRGPNEKLFF; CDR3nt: TGTGCCAGCAGCGGCCGGCGGGGGCCAAATGAAAAACTGTTTTTT
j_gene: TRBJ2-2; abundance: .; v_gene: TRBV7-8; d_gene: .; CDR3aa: CASSLGSGNAGELFF; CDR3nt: TGTGCCAGCAGCTTAGGATCAGGGAACGCCGGGGAGCTGTTTTTT
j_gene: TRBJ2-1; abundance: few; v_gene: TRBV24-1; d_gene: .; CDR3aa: CATSDPPHNEQFF; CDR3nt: TGTGCCACCAGTGATCCCCCACACAATGAGCAGTTCTTC
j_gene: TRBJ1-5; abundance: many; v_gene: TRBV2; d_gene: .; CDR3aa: CASSEGPRGNQPQHF; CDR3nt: TGTGCCAGCAGTGAAGGTCCCAGGGGCAATCAGCCCCAGCATTTT
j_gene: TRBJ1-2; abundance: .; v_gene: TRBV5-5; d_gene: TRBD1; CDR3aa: CASSLGQGDGYTF; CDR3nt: TGTGCCAGCAGTTTGGGACAGGGGGATGGCTACACCTTC
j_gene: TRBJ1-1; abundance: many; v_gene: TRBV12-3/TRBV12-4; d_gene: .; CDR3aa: CASSLWVGPEAFF; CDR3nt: TGTGCCAGCAGTTTATGGGTAGGACCCGAAGCTTTCTTT
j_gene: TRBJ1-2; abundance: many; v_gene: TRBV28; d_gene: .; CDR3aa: CARPILQDRYGYTF; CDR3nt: TGTGCCAGACCAATTCTGCAAGACAGGTATGGCTACACCTTC
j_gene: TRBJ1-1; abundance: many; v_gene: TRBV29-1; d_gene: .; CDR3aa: CSVESSWDPGTEAFF; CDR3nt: TGCAGCGTTGAAAGTTCCTGGGACCCCGGGACTGAAGCTTTCTTT
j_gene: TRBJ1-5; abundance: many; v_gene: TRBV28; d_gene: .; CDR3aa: CASSSLRKDQPQHF; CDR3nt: TGTGCCAGCAGCAGTTTGAGGAAAGATCAGCCCCAGCATTTT
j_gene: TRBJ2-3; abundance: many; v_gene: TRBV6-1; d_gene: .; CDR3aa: CASSSHSRVRTDTQYF; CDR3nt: TGTGCCAGCAGTTCCCACTCCAGGGTTAGGACAGATACGCAGTATTTT
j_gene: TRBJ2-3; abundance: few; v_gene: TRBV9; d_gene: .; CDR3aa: CAGSPRGDTQYF; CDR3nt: TGTGCCGGCAGCCCTCGGGGAGATACGCAGTATTTT
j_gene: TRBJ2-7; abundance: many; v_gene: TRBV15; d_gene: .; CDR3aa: CATSIDRSYEQYF; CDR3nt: TGTGCCACCAGTATTGACAGATCCTACGAGCAGTACTTC
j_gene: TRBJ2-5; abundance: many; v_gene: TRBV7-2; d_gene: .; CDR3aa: CASSLVVGGAETQYF; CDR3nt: TGTGCCAGCAGCTTAGTGGTAGGAGGGGCAGAGACCCAGTACTTC